These 18 T cell receptor beta chains were all obtained from the same sample, sequenced in a study of control samples from healthy donors and cancer patients. Some clones are missing from TCRdb's copy, which holds only in-frame ones; the method was immunoSEQ multiplex PCR. The table shows around 180,000 clones, with 88% occurring only once. Sequencing used blood. Every receptor here comes from a woman aged 25-40 years in good health.

CDR3 amino acids: CASRANSGLSSYNEQFF. The CDR3 DNA sequence: TGTGCCAGCAGAGCCAACTCGGGCCTCAGCTCCTACAATGAGCAGTTCTTC. The genes are TRBV2 and TRBJ2-1; D gene ambiguous. Per germline, CDR1 SNHLY and CDR2 FYNNEI. The CDR3 is made up of 17 amino acids. Trimming removed 6 bases from V and 0 bases from J, with 18 bases in between.

The chain combines TRBV19 with TRBJ2-5, with 13 bases matching TRBD2. The CDR3 spans 16 residues. J was trimmed by 5 bases and V by 5 bases; bases with no gene match: 8. From germline, CDR1 is LNHDA and CDR2 SQIVND (reference sequence). In DNA, the CDR3 is TGTGCCAGTAGTCTTGGACTAGCGGGAGTGGTGGAGACCCAGTACTTC. It is translated as CASSLGLAGVVETQYF. The variable domain in full, with the rest retrieved from reference TRBV19 and TRBJ2-5, is DGGITQSPKYLFRKEGQNVTLSCEQNLNHDAMYWYRQDPGQGLRLIYYSQIVNDFQKGDIAEGYSVSREKKESFPLTVTSAQKNPTAFYLCASSLGLAGVVETQYFGPGTRLLVL.

The chain carries TRBV10-3 and TRBJ1-5, with 7 bases lining up with TRBD1. Germline assignment: CDR1 ENHRY and CDR2 SYGVKD. The CDR3 covers 14 residues. V lost 5 bases to trimming and J lost 3 bases; unmatched junction nucleotides: 4. The CDR3 nucleotides read TGTGCCATCAGTCTGACAGGGAACAATCAGCCCCAGCATTTT. Its protein product is CAISLTGNNQPQHF.

The rearrangement links TRBV4-1 to TRBJ2-2; D gene ambiguous. V shed 4 bases and J shed 4 bases, with 7 bases lying between them. The germline CDR1 and CDR2 sequences are MGHRA and YSYEKL. The CDR3 is made up of 13 amino acids. As DNA, the CDR3 is TGCGCCAGCAGCCCGGAGATCACCGGGGAGCTGTTTTTT. This sequence encodes CASSPEITGELFF.

The chain joins TRBV14 to TRBJ2-1; maybe TRBD2 (6 bases). The germline gives CDR1 SGHDN, CDR2 FVKESK. The ends were cut back, 1 base at V and 7 bases at J, with 8 bases in the middle. This CDR3 region has 13 residues. CDR3 DNA: TGTGCCAGCAGCCAAGCTCGGGGGAATGAGCAGTTCTTC. It specifies CASSQARGNEQFF.

The V gene is TRBV20-1, the J gene TRBJ1-1; D is undetermined. Trimming shortened V by 6 bases and J by 6 bases, and 11 bases separated the two germline ends. The length of the CDR3 is 11 residues. The germline CDR1 and CDR2 sequences are DFQATT and SNEGSKA (reference sequence). CDR3 region: CSARGSPEAFF. The CDR3 DNA follows: TGCAGTGCGCGTGGCTCCCCTGAAGCTTTCTTT.

V is TRBV3-1 (or the pseudogene TRBV3-2) and J is TRBJ1-6, with unresolved D. CDR3 length: 12 residues. The germline CDR1 and CDR2 sequences are LGHDT and YNNKEL (reference sequence). The V end was cut by 1 base, the J end by 11 bases, with 6 bases between. In DNA, the CDR3 is TGTGCCAGCAGCCAAGCTGGTCCACCCCTCCACTTT. This gives the protein CASSQAGPPLHF.

This rearrangement joins TRBV5-4 to TRBJ1-2; unclear D gene. The V gene's germline CDR1 is SGHNT and CDR2 YYREEE (reference sequence). The CDR3 spans 16 residues. Between the trimmed V and J ends, which lost 3 bases and 0 bases, there was a span of 15 bases. CDR3 in DNA: TGTGCCAGCAGCTCTGCCTCGGTCAGACCTAACTATGGCTACACCTTC. It is translated as CASSSASVRPNYGYTF.

CDR3 coding DNA: TGTGCAAGTCGCTCCGTAGCGGGAGGCCTCACAGATACGCAGTATTTT. This sequence encodes CASRSVAGGLTDTQYF. The gene calls are TRBV12-2 and TRBJ2-3; the DNA was not used to check the table's D call, TRBD2. TRBV12-2 is listed as a pseudogene. The CDR3 is 16 amino acids.

The gene calls are TRBV27 and TRBJ2-7, with TRBD2 identical over 11 bases. Germline CDR1 reads MNHEY; CDR2 reads SMNVEV (reference sequence). Trimming cost V 2 bases and J 3 bases; bases outside gene matches: 6. This CDR3 spans 16 amino acids. The CDR3 sequence is CASSLVGTSGIYEQYF. CDR3 DNA: TGTGCCAGCAGTTTAGTAGGGACTAGCGGAATCTACGAGCAGTACTTC.

The chain joins TRBV25-1 to TRBJ2-3; a possible D gene is TRBD2 (5 bases). V gave up 2 bases and J gave up 0 bases, with 18 bases separating them. The CDR3 consists of 18 residues. Germline V CDR1 and CDR2: MGHDK, SYGVNS. The CDR3 nucleotides read TGTGCCAGCAGTGAACGGGGTGGAGTCCCAACTAGCACAGATACGCAGTATTTT. Its protein product is CASSERGGVPTSTDTQYF.

CDR3 bases: TGTGCCAGCAGCTCGGACAGGGGGACCGTCTATGGCTACACCTTC. It codes for CASSSDRGTVYGYTF. V usage is TRBV2 and J usage is TRBJ1-2; TRBD1 aligns across 10 bases. CDR3 length equals 15 residues. With 6 bases clipped from V and 4 bases from J, the junction kept 8 bases outside the gene matches. Germline V gene data show CDR1 as SNHLY and CDR2 as FYNNEI.

The chain carries TRBV5-1 and TRBJ2-2, with 7 bases aligning to TRBD1. This CDR3 spans 15 amino acids. The trim removed 4 bases at V and 1 base at J, leaving 4 bases unmatched. Germline loops: CDR1 SGHRS, CDR2 YFSETQ. The CDR3 is CASSSDRVNTGELFF. The CDR3 DNA sequence: TGCGCCAGCAGCAGCGACAGGGTGAACACCGGGGAGCTGTTTTTT.

CDR3 coding DNA: TGCGCCAGCAGCTTGGAATCTAGCGGGGGGGCCACCGGGGAGCTGTTTTTT. Translated, it gives CASSLESSGGATGELFF. This chain links TRBV5-1 with TRBJ2-2; the match to TRBD2 covers 12 bases. Trimming at V came to 0 bases and at J to 4 bases, leaving 4 bases not matched to a gene. Germline assignment: CDR1 SGHRS and CDR2 YFSETQ. The CDR3 extends over 17 amino acids.

J is TRBJ1-2 and V is TRBV3-1 (or the pseudogene TRBV3-2), with D possibly being TRBD1 (5 bases). The CDR3 has 12 amino acids. Germline V gene data show CDR1 as LGHDT and CDR2 as YNNKEL (reference sequence). V gave up 1 base and J gave up 8 bases, with 8 bases separating them. CDR3 coding DNA: TGTGCCAGCAGCCAAGCAGGGTCGGGCTACACCTTC. The encoded protein is CASSQAGSGYTF.

V and J are TRBV20-1 and TRBJ2-2; no firm D call. V lost 3 bases and J lost 0, with 5 bases in between. The CDR3 is made up of 13 amino acids. Germline lookup yields CDR1 DFQATT and CDR2 SNEGSKA (reference sequence). The CDR3 nucleotides read TGCAGTGCTAGTACACCGAACACCGGGGAGCTGTTTTTT. Its translation is CSASTPNTGELFF.

The chain is built from TRBV29-1 and TRBJ2-5; TRBD1 aligns across 7 bases. With V trimmed by 0 bases and J by 4 bases, 5 bases remained unmatched. The CDR3 runs to 14 residues. Germline V lookup: CDR1 SQVTM, CDR2 ANQGSEA. The CDR3 here is CSVEDLTGVETQYF. The CDR3 coding sequence is TGCAGCGTTGAAGATCTAACAGGGGTAGAGACCCAGTACTTC.

This clone has only one observation. V usage is TRBV28 and J usage is TRBJ1-2, with TRBD1 identical over 8 bases. Unmatched junction bases numbered 10, after V lost 4 bases and J lost 6 bases. Germline-derived CDR1 and CDR2 are MDHEN and SYDVKM. This CDR3 is 15 amino acids long. The CDR3 here is CASSSYRTGQNGYTF. CDR3 nucleotides: TGTGCCAGCAGTTCCTACCGGACAGGGCAAAATGGCTACACCTTC.